This passage covers 4 T cell receptor beta chains from one sample sequenced in a study of Graves' ophthalmopathy and Graves' hyperthyroidism. Amplified TCR beta CDR3 regions were obtained using RNA transcripts as template. HTBI primers were employed in first-round RT-PCR, then a second-round multiplex PCR followed. Using its own MiXCR run on the multiplex PCR reads, TCRdb lists one record per CDR3 protein. The sample yields approximately 330,000 distinct CDR3 sequences, 15% to 20% seen once. The material sequenced was peripheral blood. These receptors originate from an adult man with Graves' ophthalmopathy.

This clonotype was seen at least ten times. The chain recombines TRBV24-1 with TRBJ1-3; D might be TRBD1 (5 bases). This CDR3 is 19 amino acids long. V lost 2 bases and J 0 bases, leaving 19 bases between the germline ends. Germline loops: CDR1 KGHDR, CDR2 SFDVKD. The CDR3 spells CATSDSLGGGEDSGNTIYF. The CDR3, as DNA: TGTGCCACCAGTGATTCCCTTGGCGGAGGGGAAGACTCTGGAAACACCATATATTTT.

The chain combines TRBV7-2 with TRBJ1-2; no firm D call. V dropped 1 base and J dropped 4 bases, with 10 bases sitting between them. The CDR3 is 14 amino acids. CDR1 SGHTA and CDR2 FQGNSA come from the germline V gene. The CDR3 region is CASSLGRQTYGYTF. The CDR3 coding sequence is TGTGCCAGCAGCTTAGGGAGGCAGACCTATGGCTACACCTTC. The full variable domain, its missing parts supplied by reference TRBV7-2 and TRBJ1-2, is GAGVSQSPSNKVTEKGKDVELRCDPISGHTALYWYRQSLGQGLEFLIYFQGNSAPDKSGLPSDRFSAERTGGSVSTLTIQRTQQEDSAVYLCASSLGRQTYGYTFGSGTRLTVV.

This clonotype has a handful of counts. The chain links TRBV6-1 to TRBJ1-5; D is unclear. Trimming stripped 4 bases from V and 5 bases from J, with 9 bases between. This CDR3 region has 13 residues. Germline assignment: CDR1 MNHNS and CDR2 SASEGT. The CDR3 DNA is TGTGCCAGCAGTGGGAAGGGCGATCAGCCCCAGCATTTT. This gives the protein CASSGKGDQPQHF.

Remarks on this clonotype: The junction differs from germline at one of its ends, possibly a read error. The CDR3 nucleotides read TGTGCCAGTAGGGGGTCCCGACCGGTTATGAACACTGAAGCTTCCTTT. This sequence encodes CASRGSRPVMNTEASF. J is TRBJ1-1 and V is TRBV19; D remains ambiguous. Germline V gene lookup returns CDR1 LNHDA and CDR2 SQIVND (reference sequence). This CDR3 is built from 16 residues.